These 8 T cell receptor beta chains came from one sample sequenced in a study of control samples from healthy donors and cancer patients. The data were produced by immunoSEQ multiplex PCR, yet TCRdb's version contains in-frame clones alone and is incomplete. The table shows approximately 120,000 clones, with 90% occurring only once. The specimen sequenced was blood. The receptors stem from a human donor in good health. The donor label of this sample is uncertain.

This clone has only one observation. V is TRBV24-1 and J is TRBJ2-2, with D maybe TRBD2 (5 bases). The V and J ends lost 4 bases and 1 base respectively, with 12 bases between them. This CDR3 contains 16 residues. The germline CDR1 and CDR2 sequences are KGHDR and SFDVKD. CDR3 protein: CATSDPGRGNTGELFF. CDR3 coding DNA: TGTGCCACCAGTGACCCCGGACGGGGGAACACCGGGGAGCTGTTTTTT.

The chain employs TRBV11-2 and TRBJ2-1; 9 bases fit TRBD1. The CDR3 runs to 18 residues. V lost 2 bases to trimming and J lost 6 bases; unmatched junction nucleotides: 14. CDR1 is SGHAT, CDR2 FQNNGV, per germline. The CDR3 bases are TGTGCCAGCAGCTTATTCCCCTTGAGGGGACAGGGACCCAATGAGCAGTTCTTC. Its translation is CASSLFPLRGQGPNEQFF.

The chain combines TRBV6-5 with TRBJ1-1, with a possible D match to TRBD1 (5 bases). The germline V gene encodes CDR1 MNHEY and CDR2 SVGAGI. The CDR3 extends over 13 amino acids. Trimming shortened V by 4 bases and J by 4 bases, and 10 bases separated the two germline ends. CDR3 sequence: CASSFEGITEAFF. The CDR3 DNA reads as TGTGCCAGCAGTTTCGAGGGGATCACTGAAGCTTTCTTT.

The chain couples TRBV2 to TRBJ1-4, with D maybe TRBD1 (5 bases). Trimming pared 5 bases from V and 8 bases from J, leaving 18 bases between. Germline loops: CDR1 SNHLY, CDR2 FYNNEI. This CDR3 is built from 15 residues. CDR3 coding DNA: TGTGCCAGCAGTACCACCCAGGGCGGAGGGGAAAAACTGTTTTTT. Translation gives CASSTTQGGGEKLFF. The whole variable domain, filled in from reference TRBV2 and TRBJ1-4, reads EPEVTQTPSHQVTQMGQEVILRCVPISNHLYFYWYRQILGQKVEFLVSFYNNEISEKSEIFDDQFSVERPDGSNFTLKIRSTKLEDSAMYFCASSTTQGGGEKLFFGSGTQLSVL.

The chain combines TRBV4-1 with TRBJ1-6, with 9 nucleotides matching TRBD1. CDR1 MGHRA and CDR2 YSYEKL come from the germline V gene. With V trimmed by 2 bases and J by 11 bases, 13 bases remained unmatched. The CDR3 extends over 17 amino acids. The CDR3 coding sequence is TGCGCCAGCAGCCAACTTTATGGGGGACAGGGTGAGCCACCCCTCCACTTT. Translating it yields CASSQLYGGQGEPPLHF.

As for this clone: Other DNA sequences within the sample encode an identical CDR3. The chain is built from TRBV14 and TRBJ1-1; TRBD1 matches at 8 bases. The junction had 3 bases not matched to a gene; V was cut back by 1 base and J by 5 bases. CDR3 length equals 14 residues. From germline, CDR1 is SGHDN and CDR2 FVKESK. The CDR3 sequence: CASSQGTGWTEAFF. The CDR3 DNA follows: TGTGCCAGCAGCCAAGGGACAGGGTGGACTGAAGCTTTCTTT.

The rearrangement uses TRBV15 and TRBJ1-3; D perhaps matches TRBD1 (5 bases). Deletions cut 3 bases from V and 7 bases from J, with 19 bases between. The CDR3 length is 16 residues. CDR1 LNHNV and CDR2 YYDKDF come from the germline V gene (reference sequence). The CDR3 nucleotides are TGTGCCACCAGCAGGGACAAGTCCGGGTTTGGGAACACCATATATTTT. Amino acid sequence: CATSRDKSGFGNTIYF. The full variable domain, its missing parts supplied by reference TRBV15 and TRBJ1-3, is DAMVIQNPRYQVTQFGKPVTLSCSQTLNHNVMYWYQQKSSQAPKLLFHYYDKDFNNEADTPDNFQSRRPNTSFCFLDIRSPGLGDTAMYLCATSRDKSGFGNTIYFGEGSWLTVV.

The chain recombines TRBV7-9 with TRBJ1-4; no clear D gene. Trimming took 4 bases from V and 6 from J, leaving 18 bases between them. Germline V gene lookup returns CDR1 SEHNR and CDR2 FQNEAQ (reference sequence). The CDR3 sequence is 16 residues long. CDR3: CASSSRPPGRDEKLFF. The DNA of the CDR3 is TGTGCCAGCAGCTCCAGACCTCCAGGACGTGATGAAAAACTGTTTTTT. The full variable domain, in which reference TRBV7-9 and TRBJ1-4 provide the parts outside the CDR3, is DTGVSQNPRHKITKRGQNVTFRCDPISEHNRLYWYRQTLGQGPEFLTYFQNEAQLEKSRLLSDRFSAERPKGSFSTLEIQRTEQGDSAMYLCASSSRPPGRDEKLFFGSGTQLSVL.